The entry below describes one T cell receptor beta chain. The CDR3 spans 13 residues. In germline, CDR1 is MNHEY, CDR2 SMNVEV (reference sequence). With 7 bases removed from V and 2 bases from J, the gap between germline ends came to 12 bases. Profiled with immunoSEQ multiplex PCR; TCRdb holds only in-frame clones, not every one. The table records about 69,000 clones, about 87% of them present only once. The data were obtained in a study of technical replicates of blood from four donors. The sequencing input was PBMCs. The TCR was taken from a human donor in good health. Some clones in this sample may be carry-over from other donors' samples. The chain recombines TRBV27 with TRBJ2-7, with D perhaps matching TRBD1 (6 bases). CDR3 amino acids: CASKKGDTYEQYF. The CDR3, as DNA: TGTGCCAGCAAAAAAGGGGACACCTACGAGCAGTACTTC.